This TCR beta chain was retrieved from a study of a mutant IDH1 vaccine in newly diagnosed glioma (dated by TCRdb to about 2021). Study-level background: Eight vaccinations were administered to patients in weeks 1, 3, 5, 7, 11, 15, 19 and 23, corresponding to visits V03 through V10. Vaccination began 4-6 weeks after radiotherapy alone, or alongside temozolomide cycles in the chemotherapy-containing groups. Of the 25 to 35 patients who were treated, approximately 60% were male and roughly 38% were female, and the mean age was around 40 years. Before enrollment, most patients had been given radiochemotherapy with temozolomide as standard therapy, while the rest had received either radiotherapy alone or temozolomide alone. Peripheral blood was drawn at six visits: V03 (baseline), V05, V07, V10, V12 and V13. Longitudinal TCRB deep sequencing was performed for about two dozen treated patients wherever samples were available for exploratory analyses.

Library prep was done by the immunoSEQ multiplex PCR assay. Rearranged TCR beta chain sequences were amplified using the hsTCRB Kit according to the manufacturer's protocol. An Illumina MiSeq was used to sequence the TCRB libraries. On the authors' methods: Demultiplexing, trimming and gene mapping were performed with the kit vendor's proprietary platform. The table comes from immuneACCESS by way of TCRdb, which keeps in-frame sequences with V and J called. Part of the clones is missing from these tables; in studies checked, under half for an unresolved V gene and the rest for unknown reasons. The V and J calls and the clone size are those of that table, but D and trimming were determined from the DNA. The sample table contains approximately 60,000 clones; only one count was recorded for over 80% of them. The ten largest clonotypes hold around 4.4% of the sample. Notes on this clone: Its antigen remains unidentified. No base qualities exist here, and no much larger clone lies one base off it.

The CDR3 runs 14 amino acids, cysteine and phenylalanine included. Only CDR3 DNA remains: 42 bases, in frame from the first base. Per the germline V gene (reference sequence), SGHNT is the CDR1 and YYREEE is the CDR2. Cut back by 1 base and 4 bases, the V and J ends lie 11 bases apart. The intended sense of this specimen's time point label: week 5, during vaccination. Each vaccine dose was 300 ug of a 20-mer mutant IDH1 peptide in Montanide, given subcutaneously with topical imiquimod. The donors had newly diagnosed IDH1-mutant astrocytomas of WHO grade 3 or 4 that showed loss of nuclear ATRX. The samples were drawn from NOA16, a multicentre, single-arm, open-label phase I trial in Germany that tested a mutant IDH1 peptide vaccine in humans for the first time. Genomic DNA for TCRB sequencing was extracted from EDTA blood using the DNeasy Blood and Tissue Kit. Beyond this particular receptor, the publication reports: No apparent relationship was observed between pseudoprogression and alterations in the top peripheral T cell clonotypes detected by TCRB sequencing. According to the authors, sample limitations meant that analyses of patient blood samples could not be reproduced. PBMC samples for TCRB deep sequencing were selected based on availability. Immune responses induced by the vaccine were seen in around 93% of patients across multiple MHC alleles.

The rearranged chain carries TRBV5-4 and TRBJ1-2; the D gene is perhaps TRBD1, on 5 matching bases. Sequenced here: PBMCs, sampled from a glioma patient whose treatment included an IDH1 peptide vaccine. The source of this sequence is a woman aged 40 to 50 with glioma. The CDR3 reads as follows: CASSLIGGAYGYTF. The DNA reads TGTGCCAGCAGCTTGATCGGGGGAGCCTATGGCTACACCTTC.